Sequencing of this T cell receptor beta chain was carried out in a study of cytomegalovirus exposure and HLA in healthy donors. Overall study findings and caveats: In vitro assays verified that three CMV-associated chains recognized CMV antigens specifically.

Note on this clone: Its antigen is not known.

Germline V gene lookup returns CDR1 SEHNR and CDR2 FQNEAQ (reference sequence). V dropped 7 bases and J dropped 5; count of bases not matched to a gene: 13. This CDR3 region has 15 residues. TCRdb keeps only in-frame clones here, not all; method: immunoSEQ multiplex PCR. The sample consists of more than 110,000 clones, 94% of them appearing once. J is TRBJ1-2 and V is TRBV7-9, with 7 bases identical to TRBD1. Sequenced: PBMCs. This receptor was taken from a man younger than 30 in good health and CMV-seropositive. CDR3 nucleotide sequence: TGTGCCAGCACCCTAAGGGTAGGACAGGATTATGGCTACACCTTC. Translating it yields CASTLRVGQDYGYTF. The whole variable domain, remainder taken from reference TRBV7-9 and TRBJ1-2, is DTGVSQNPRHKITKRGQNVTFRCDPISEHNRLYWYRQTLGQGPEFLTYFQNEAQLEKSRLLSDRFSAERPKGSFSTLEIQRTEQGDSAMYLCASTLRVGQDYGYTFGSGTRLTVV.